This record covers a single T cell receptor (beta chain). The data stem from a study of OX40 agonist ivuxolimab in advanced cancers. Using immunoSEQ multiplex PCR, the repertoire was profiled, and TCRdb retains in-frame clones only, with some absent. Counted here are tens of thousands of clones, 84% occurring once; the ten biggest clones make up around 25%. V lost 6 bases, J lost 5 bases, and 10 bases stayed unmatched. CDR3 length: 14 amino acids. Germline V CDR1 and CDR2: SQVTM, ANQGSEA. The rearrangement uses TRBV29-1 and TRBJ2-7; TRBD1 matches 10 bases. The TCR originated in an adult with an advanced solid tumor such as melanoma, head and neck, liver or kidney cancer. Material: CD4+ or CD8+ T cells sorted from blood, obtained in a trial of the OX40 agonist ivuxolimab. As DNA, the CDR3 is TGCAGCGTGGCCCCGGGACAGGGGTGGGACGAGCAGTACTTC. Protein sequence: CSVAPGQGWDEQYF.